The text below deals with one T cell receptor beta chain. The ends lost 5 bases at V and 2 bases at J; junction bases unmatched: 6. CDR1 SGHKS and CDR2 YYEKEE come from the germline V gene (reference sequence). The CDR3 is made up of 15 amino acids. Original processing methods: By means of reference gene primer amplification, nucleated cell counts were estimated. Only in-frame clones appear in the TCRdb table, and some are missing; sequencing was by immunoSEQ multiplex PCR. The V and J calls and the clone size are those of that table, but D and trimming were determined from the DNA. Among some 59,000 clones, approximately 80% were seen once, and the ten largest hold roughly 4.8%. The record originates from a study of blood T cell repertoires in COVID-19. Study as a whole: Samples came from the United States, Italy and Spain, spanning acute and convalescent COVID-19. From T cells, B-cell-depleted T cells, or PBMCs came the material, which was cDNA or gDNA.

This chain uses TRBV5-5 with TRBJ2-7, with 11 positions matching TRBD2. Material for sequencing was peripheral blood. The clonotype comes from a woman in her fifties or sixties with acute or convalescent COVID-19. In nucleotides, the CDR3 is TGTGCCAGCAGTTCTGGGACTAGCGGCACCTACGAGCAGTACTTC. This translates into CASSSGTSGTYEQYF.